This TCR beta chain comes out of a study of cytomegalovirus exposure and HLA in healthy donors. Use of 60 Vbeta and 13 Jbeta primers characterized the PCR. Assay used: immunoSEQ multiplex PCR; TCRdb lists only in-frame clones, some missing. The data hold over 100,000 clones, with 79% observed a single time. This CDR3 region has 14 residues. Deletions cut 4 bases from V and 8 bases from J, with 20 bases between. CDR1 GTSNPN and CDR2 SVGIG come from the germline V gene (reference sequence). This sequence originates from a woman aged 18-30 years in good health and CMV-seropositive. The chain carries TRBV30 and TRBJ1-2; maybe TRBD1 (6 bases). Sequencing was carried out using PBMCs. The chain's CDR3 is CAWMGHRLSGGYTF. The CDR3 DNA sequence: TGTGCCTGGATGGGACACCGACTATCAGGGGGCTACACCTTC.